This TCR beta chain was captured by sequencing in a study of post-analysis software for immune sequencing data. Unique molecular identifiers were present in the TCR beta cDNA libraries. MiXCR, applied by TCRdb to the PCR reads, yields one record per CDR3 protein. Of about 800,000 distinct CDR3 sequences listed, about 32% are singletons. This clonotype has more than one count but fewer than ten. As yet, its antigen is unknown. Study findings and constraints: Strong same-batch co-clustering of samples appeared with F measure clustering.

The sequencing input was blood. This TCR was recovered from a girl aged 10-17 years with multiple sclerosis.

CDR3 in DNA: TGTGCCAGCAGTTACTCGTGGACAGGGCCTCAAGAGACCCAGTACTTC. Its protein is CASSYSWTGPQETQYF. V and J are TRBV6-5 and TRBJ2-5; 8 positions agree with TRBD1. Germline lookup yields CDR1 MNHEY and CDR2 SVGAGI. Trimming at V came to 0 bases and at J to 2 bases, leaving 5 bases not matched to a gene. The CDR3 is 16 residues long.